Below are 16 T cell receptor beta chains sequenced from a single sample in a study of T cells in tumors after PD-1 blockade. Sequencing used immunoSEQ multiplex PCR; TCRdb keeps in-frame clones, though not all of them. The sample shows 14,000 to 15,000 clones, over 75% of them seen only once. The sequences come from PBMCs, collected after anti-PD-1 treatment. The receptors come from a human donor with basal cell carcinoma.

The DNA for the CDR3 is TGTGCCACCAGTGATTTTTGGTCCCCTGTTGGGGAGCAGTTCTTC. It is translated as CATSDFWSPVGEQFF. J is TRBJ2-1 and V is TRBV24-1; no definite D call. Trimming shortened V by 1 base and J by 10 bases, and 16 bases separated the two germline ends. The CDR3 totals 15 residues. The germline gives CDR1 KGHDR, CDR2 SFDVKD.

This chain uses TRBV5-1 with TRBJ2-3; 12 bases map to TRBD2. This CDR3 is built from 16 residues. The V gene's germline CDR1 is SGHRS and CDR2 YFSETQ. V was clipped by 0 bases and J by 2 bases; unmatched bases: 1. This CDR3 is CASSLGLAGATDTQYF. CDR3 in DNA: TGCGCCAGCAGCTTGGGACTAGCGGGGGCCACAGATACGCAGTATTTT.

The chain recombines TRBV7-2 with TRBJ1-3; the D gene is possibly TRBD1 (5 bases). Trimming took 1 base from V and 11 from J, leaving 12 bases between them. Germline CDR1 is SGHTA and CDR2 is FQGNSA. The CDR3 contains 13 residues. As DNA, the CDR3 is TGTGCCAGCAGCTTAGATCGTCGGGACTCCATATATTTT. This encodes CASSLDRRDSIYF.

The V and J genes are TRBV5-1 and TRBJ1-3, with D tentatively TRBD1 (6 bases). CDR3 length: 15 amino acids. V was shortened by 2 bases and J by 2 bases, with 11 bases between the two germline ends. Germline V gives CDR1 SGHRS, CDR2 YFSETQ. The CDR3 region is CASSLSGVPGNTIYF. DNA for the CDR3: TGCGCCAGCAGCTTATCAGGGGTACCTGGAAACACCATATATTTT.

The chain employs TRBV6-1 and TRBJ1-6, with 9 nucleotides matching TRBD1. Losses at the gene ends were 2 bases for V and 5 bases for J; bases not matched to a gene: 4. There are 16 residues in the CDR3. Germline V gene data show CDR1 as MNHNS and CDR2 as SASEGT. CDR3: CASSETGGADNSPLHF. The CDR3, as DNA: TGTGCCAGCAGTGAAACAGGGGGCGCCGATAATTCACCCCTCCACTTT.

In this sample, this clone turned up a few times. V usage is TRBV7-9 and J usage is TRBJ2-7; D ambiguous. From germline, CDR1 is SEHNR and CDR2 FQNEAQ (reference sequence). The length of the CDR3 is 11 residues. Trimming took 2 bases from V and 5 from J, leaving 4 bases between them. CDR3 sequence: CASSLSNEQYF. In DNA form, the CDR3 reads TGTGCCAGCAGCTTAAGCAACGAGCAGTACTTC.

The chain couples TRBV10-1 to TRBJ2-3, with a weak D call TRBD2 (5 bases). CDR1 is WNHNN and CDR2 is SYGVQD in the germline V gene (reference sequence). Trimming stripped 2 bases from V and 4 bases from J, with 7 bases between. CDR3 length: 13 amino acids. Here the CDR3 reads CASSEPGADTQYF. CDR3 in DNA: TGCGCCAGCAGTGAGCCCGGGGCAGATACGCAGTATTTT.

CDR3 residues: CASSLGGALDQPQHF. The CDR3 coding sequence is TGTGCCAGCAGCTTAGGGGGGGCGTTGGATCAGCCCCAGCATTTT. The chain combines TRBV7-2 with TRBJ1-5; a possible D gene is TRBD1 (6 bases). The CDR3 covers 15 residues. Trimming shortened V by 1 base and J by 5 bases, and 12 bases separated the two germline ends. Germline V gene sequence: CDR1 SGHTA, CDR2 FQGNSA.

This rearrangement joins TRBV24-1 to TRBJ2-5; 7 nucleotides line up with TRBD2. The ends lost 5 bases at V and 2 bases at J; junction bases unmatched: 10. This CDR3 comprises 16 residues. CDR1 KGHDR and CDR2 SFDVKD come from the germline V gene. CDR3 bases: TGTGCCACCAGTGGCGCTTCTAGCGGCCCTCAAGAGACCCAGTACTTC. Amino acid sequence: CATSGASSGPQETQYF.

The chain has TRBV7-3 and TRBJ2-3; TRBD1 might be the D (5 bases). The V gene's germline CDR1 is SGHTA and CDR2 FQGTGA. The CDR3 runs 15 residues. V lost 1 base and J lost 4, with 12 bases in between. This CDR3 reads CASSLMAGLPDTQYF. The CDR3 bases are TGTGCCAGCAGCTTAATGGCAGGGCTCCCAGATACGCAGTATTTT.

This clone was seen only a few times. This chain uses TRBV7-3 with TRBJ2-1, with a possible D match to TRBD2 (6 bases). Germline CDR1 SGHTA, CDR2 FQGTGA. Deletions cut 5 bases from V and 12 bases from J, with 17 bases between. This CDR3 is built from 13 residues. The CDR3 bases are TGTGCCAGCAGCACAACCCCGGGAGTGAGGCAGTTCTTC. Amino acids: CASSTTPGVRQFF.

V usage is TRBV5-1 and J usage is TRBJ1-2, with 7 nucleotides matching TRBD1. This CDR3 contains 13 residues. V gave up 3 bases and J gave up 3 bases; unmatched junction bases: 2. The V gene's germline CDR1 is SGHRS and CDR2 YFSETQ. CDR3 protein: CASSSGQDYGYTF. As DNA, the CDR3 is TGCGCCAGCAGCTCAGGACAGGACTATGGCTACACCTTC.

The V call is TRBV27, the J call TRBJ2-5; D is ambiguous. In germline, CDR1 is MNHEY, CDR2 SMNVEV (reference sequence). The V end lost 6 bases, the J end lost 5 bases, and 4 bases lay between the germline ends. CDR3 size: 10 residues. CDR3 DNA: TGTGCCAGCAGCGGGGAGACCCAGTACTTC. Its protein product is CASSGETQYF.

The chain combines TRBV2 with TRBJ2-2; unclear D gene. The CDR3 covers 14 residues. The germline V gene has CDR1 SNHLY and CDR2 FYNNEI. Trimming left V 8 bases short and J 4 bases short, with 14 bases between. CDR3 nucleotides: TGTGCCAGCGAATGGAACAGAGGCACCGGGGAGCTGTTTTTT. It translates to CASEWNRGTGELFF.

The rearrangement uses TRBV11-1 and TRBJ1-1; D is unclear. The CDR3 spans 12 residues. V lost 6 bases to trimming and J lost 8 bases, with 13 bases between them. Germline-derived CDR1 and CDR2 are SGHAT and FQDESV (reference sequence). CDR3 nucleotides: TGTGCCAGCAGTGAGAGAAGAGACGAAGCTTTCTTT. Protein sequence: CASSERRDEAFF.

The rearrangement uses TRBV19 and TRBJ2-5; 12 positions match TRBD2. Trimming at V came to 10 bases and at J to 5 bases, leaving 11 bases not matched to a gene. The germline CDR1 and CDR2 sequences are LNHDA and SQIVND (reference sequence). The CDR3 is made up of 15 amino acids. The CDR3 loop is CATGLAGQPAETQYF. In DNA, the CDR3 is TGTGCCACCGGACTAGCGGGACAACCTGCGGAGACCCAGTACTTC.